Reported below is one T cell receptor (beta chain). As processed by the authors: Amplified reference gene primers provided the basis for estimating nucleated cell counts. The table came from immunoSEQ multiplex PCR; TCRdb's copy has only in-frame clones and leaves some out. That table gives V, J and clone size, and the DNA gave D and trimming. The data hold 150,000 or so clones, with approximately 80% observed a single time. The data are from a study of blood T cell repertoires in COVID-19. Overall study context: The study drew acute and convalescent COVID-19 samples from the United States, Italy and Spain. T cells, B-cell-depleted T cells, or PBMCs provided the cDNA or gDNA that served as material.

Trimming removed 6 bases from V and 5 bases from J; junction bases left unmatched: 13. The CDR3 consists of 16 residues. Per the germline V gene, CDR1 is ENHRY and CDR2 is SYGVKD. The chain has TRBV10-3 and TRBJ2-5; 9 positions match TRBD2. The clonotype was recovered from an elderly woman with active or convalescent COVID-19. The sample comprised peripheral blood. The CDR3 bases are TGTGCCATCAGCAAGAAAATGGGACTAGCTGGGGAGACCCAGTACTTC. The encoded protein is CAISKKMGLAGETQYF.